Below are 7 T cell receptor beta chains sequenced from a single sample in a study of PD-1 blockade in classical Hodgkin lymphoma (TCRdb year 2020). The method was the immunoSEQ multiplex PCR assay. TCRdb limited this immuneACCESS table to in-frame rearrangements with V and J called. A share of clones is missing; checked studies link under half to unresolved V genes, and the rest is unexplained. The sample table records over 8,500 clones; 80% to 85% of these occur just once. The ten largest clonotypes hold around 10% of the sample. The sample's time point label, decoded: cycle 1 day 1 (C1D1), immediately before nivolumab initiation. Every trial patient had relapsed following autologous stem cell transplantation, and prior brentuximab vedotin exposure was what differed among cohorts A, B and C. A Miltenyi CD4+ T cell isolation kit was used for magnetic negative selection to purify CD4+ T cells from thawed PBMCs.

The sequenced sample was CD4+ T cells from blood, obtained at baseline. The origin of the receptors is a human donor with classical Hodgkin lymphoma.

The genes are TRBV30 and TRBJ1-5; TRBD1 might be the D (6 bases). CDR1 and CDR2 from the germline V gene are GTSNPN and SVGIG (reference sequence). The CDR3 spans 16 residues. Trimming stripped 2 bases from V and 0 bases from J, with 14 bases between. CDR3 sequence: CAWSSSGHYSNQPQHF. The CDR3, as DNA: TGTGCCTGGAGTTCGTCGGGACATTATAGCAATCAGCCCCAGCATTTT.

The chain links TRBV6-6 to TRBJ2-7; D is possibly TRBD1 (6 bases). The germline V and J ends were trimmed by 6 bases and 7 bases, with 13 bases remaining between them. The CDR3 has 12 residues. The germline CDR1 and CDR2 sequences are MNHNY and SVGAGI (reference sequence). CDR3 in amino acids: CASRETGSEQYF. As DNA, the CDR3 is TGTGCCAGCAGAGAAACAGGGAGTGAGCAGTACTTC.

The chain uses TRBV7-9 and TRBJ2-3, with TRBD2 identical over 11 bases. Per the germline V gene, CDR1 is SEHNR and CDR2 is FQNEAQ (reference sequence). The CDR3 sequence is 15 residues long. With 5 bases clipped from V and 6 bases from J, the junction kept 7 bases outside the gene matches. The CDR3 coding sequence is TGTGCCAGCAGCGTCCTAGCGGGAGGAGGCGATACGCAGTATTTT. Protein: CASSVLAGGGDTQYF.

The V and J genes are TRBV6-6 and TRBJ2-1, with 8 bases identical to TRBD1. V gave up 4 bases and J gave up 0 bases; unmatched junction bases: 5. There are 16 residues in the CDR3. The germline gives CDR1 MNHNY, CDR2 SVGAGI (reference sequence). CDR3 loop: CASSSETGVSYNEQFF. In nucleotides, the CDR3 is TGTGCCAGCAGTTCCGAGACAGGGGTCTCCTACAATGAGCAGTTCTTC.

This clone is a singleton in its sample. The genes are TRBV6-1 and TRBJ2-1, with 8 bases matching TRBD2. J gave up 3 bases and V 4 bases, and 8 bases lay outside the gene matches. The CDR3 is made up of 16 amino acids. CDR1 and CDR2 (germline): MNHNS, SASEGT. The CDR3 loop is CASSVTSGRHYNEQFF. CDR3 DNA: TGTGCCAGCAGTGTAACGAGCGGGAGACACTACAATGAGCAGTTCTTC.

The sample holds a few counts of this clone. The chain has TRBV14 and TRBJ2-7; no firm D call. Per the germline V gene, CDR1 is SGHDN and CDR2 is FVKESK. The CDR3 sequence is 11 residues long. Trimming cost V 1 base and J 5 bases, with 3 bases left between them. The CDR3 DNA follows: TGTGCCAGCAGCCAAGGCAACGAGCAGTACTTC. Encoded protein: CASSQGNEQYF.

V and J are TRBV6-5 and TRBJ1-1; 10 nucleotides match TRBD1. Per germline, CDR1 MNHEY and CDR2 SVGAGI. The CDR3 covers 16 residues. With 2 bases clipped from V and 5 bases from J, the junction kept 8 bases outside the gene matches. The CDR3 spells CASSYIAGTGVTEAFF. The CDR3 DNA follows: TGTGCCAGCAGTTACATCGCCGGGACAGGGGTTACTGAAGCTTTCTTT.